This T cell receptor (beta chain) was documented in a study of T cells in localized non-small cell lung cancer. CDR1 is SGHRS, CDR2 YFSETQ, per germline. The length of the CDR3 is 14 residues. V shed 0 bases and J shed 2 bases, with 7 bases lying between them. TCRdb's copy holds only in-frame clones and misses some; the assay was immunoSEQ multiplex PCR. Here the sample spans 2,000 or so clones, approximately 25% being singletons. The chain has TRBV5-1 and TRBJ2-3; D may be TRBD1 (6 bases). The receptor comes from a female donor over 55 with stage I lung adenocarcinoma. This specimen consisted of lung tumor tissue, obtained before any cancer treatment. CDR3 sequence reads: CASSLAGVTDTQYF. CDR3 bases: TGCGCCAGCAGCTTGGCAGGGGTCACAGATACGCAGTATTTT.